This T cell receptor beta chain was recorded in a study of blood T cell repertoires in COVID-19. In the original analysis: Using reference gene primer amplification, nucleated cell counts were estimated. Only in-frame clones appear in the TCRdb table, and some are missing; sequencing was by immunoSEQ multiplex PCR. V, J and clone size derive from that table, while D and trimming were established from the DNA sequence. The sample gives 75,000 to 95,000 clones, over 70% of which show up once; 12% is in the top ten. With 4 bases removed from V and 4 bases from J, the gap between germline ends came to 9 bases. CDR3 length: 13 amino acids. Per the germline V gene, CDR1 is MNHEY and CDR2 is SVGAGI.

The chain employs TRBV6-5 and TRBJ2-3, with a possible D match to TRBD1 (6 bases). The clonotype comes from a woman in her thirties or forties with active or convalescent COVID-19. Sequencing was done on a sample of peripheral blood. CDR3 coding DNA: TGTGCCAGCAGTTCACAGGGTCCAGATACGCAGTATTTT. This translates into CASSSQGPDTQYF.